This T cell receptor beta chain was captured in a study of T cell responses to AZD1222 COVID-19 vaccine. TCRdb's table, derived via immunoSEQ multiplex PCR, lists solely in-frame clones and lacks some. The sample records approximately 130,000 clones, 88% being singletons. The CDR3 spans 15 residues. Germline V CDR1 and CDR2: MNHEY, SMNVEV (reference sequence). The ends were cut back, 5 bases at V and 5 bases at J, with 18 bases in the middle. The source of this sequence is an adult who received the AZD1222 COVID-19 vaccine. The rearrangement uses TRBV27 and TRBJ1-2, with D perhaps matching TRBD1 (6 bases). This specimen was peripheral blood, taken 28 days after the second AZD1222 dose. CDR3 bases: TGTGCCAGCAGTATCCGCCCGGAGGGGGGGTATGGCTACACCTTC. Translating gives CASSIRPEGGYGYTF.